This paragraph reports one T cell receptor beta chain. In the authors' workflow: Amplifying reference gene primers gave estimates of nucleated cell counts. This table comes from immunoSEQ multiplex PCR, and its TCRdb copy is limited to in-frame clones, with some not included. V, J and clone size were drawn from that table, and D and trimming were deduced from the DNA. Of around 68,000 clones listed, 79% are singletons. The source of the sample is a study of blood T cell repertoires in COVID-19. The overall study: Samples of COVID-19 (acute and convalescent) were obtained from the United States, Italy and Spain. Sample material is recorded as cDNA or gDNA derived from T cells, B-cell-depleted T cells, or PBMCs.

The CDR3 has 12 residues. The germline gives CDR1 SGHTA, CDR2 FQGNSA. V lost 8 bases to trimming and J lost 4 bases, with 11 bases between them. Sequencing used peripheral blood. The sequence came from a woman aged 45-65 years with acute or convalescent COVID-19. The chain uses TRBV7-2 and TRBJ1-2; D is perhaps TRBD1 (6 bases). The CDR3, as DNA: TGTGCCAGCGGAGCGACAGGCTATGGCTACACCTTC. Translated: CASGATGYGYTF.